Below are 5 T cell receptor beta chains sequenced from a single sample in a study of blood T cell repertoires in COVID-19. The table came from immunoSEQ multiplex PCR; TCRdb's copy has only in-frame clones and leaves some out. The sample contains 200,000 to 250,000 clones, about nine tenths of which appear only once. Sequencing used peripheral blood. The receptors originated from an older woman with acute or convalescent COVID-19.

V is TRBV11-2 and J is TRBJ1-5; D remains unclear. This CDR3 is 14 amino acids long. Germline loops: CDR1 SGHAT, CDR2 FQNNGV. The V end was cut by 1 base, the J end by 4 bases, with 8 bases between. CDR3 DNA: TGTGCCAGCAGCTTAGGGCCAACGAATCAGCCCCAGCATTTT. It encodes CASSLGPTNQPQHF.

The chain has TRBV28 and TRBJ2-7; 14 positions match TRBD2. Germline CDR1 and CDR2: MDHEN and SYDVKM. CDR3 length: 20 amino acids. V was pared by 7 bases and J by 2 bases, with 19 bases of the junction left unmatched. The CDR3 region has the DNA TGTGCCAGCACATGCCCAAGGGGGACTAGCGGGAGTGTGGAACCCTACGAGCAGTACTTC. It is translated as CASTCPRGTSGSVEPYEQYF. The entire variable domain, with the rest obtained from reference TRBV28 and TRBJ2-7, is as follows: DVKVTQSSRYLVKRTGEKVFLECVQDMDHENMFWYRQDPGLGLRLIYFSYDVKMKEKGDIPEGYSVSREKKERFSLILESASTNQTSMYLCASTCPRGTSGSVEPYEQYFGPGTRLTVT.

The chain recombines TRBV28 with TRBJ2-2; no definite D call. V was shortened by 6 bases and J by 5 bases, with 13 bases between the two germline ends. In germline, CDR1 is MDHEN, CDR2 SYDVKM. This CDR3 contains 14 residues. The CDR3 DNA reads as TGTGCCAGCAGCCGCACCCCCAGTACCGGGGAGCTGTTTTTT. Translated: CASSRTPSTGELFF.

The chain carries TRBV30 and TRBJ1-2; D remains unclear. Between the trimmed V and J ends, which lost 5 bases and 8 bases, there was a span of 15 bases. The CDR3 runs 12 residues. Germline V gene data show CDR1 as GTSNPN and CDR2 as SVGIG (reference sequence). The CDR3, as DNA: TGTGCCTGGGAGGACTTTGGGTACGGCTACACCTTC. Residues: CAWEDFGYGYTF.

This chain connects TRBV3-1 (or the pseudogene TRBV3-2) to TRBJ2-7; 12 bases fit TRBD2. Germline assignment: CDR1 LGHDT and CDR2 YNNKEL (reference sequence). J was trimmed by 1 base and V by 4 bases; bases with no gene match: 5. This CDR3 contains 16 residues. The chain's CDR3 is CASSPWTSGASYEQYF. The CDR3 bases are TGTGCCAGCAGCCCCTGGACTAGCGGGGCTTCCTACGAGCAGTACTTC.